These 30 T cell receptor beta chains came from one sample sequenced in a study of blood T cell repertoires in COVID-19. Assay used: immunoSEQ multiplex PCR; TCRdb lists only in-frame clones, some missing. The sample gives 300,000 to 500,000 clones, 70% to 90% of which show up once; about 0.89% is in the top ten. The sequencing input was PBMCs or T cells enriched from blood (not recorded which). Receptors originate from a woman aged 25 to 39 with acute COVID-19.

The chain recombines TRBV5-6 with TRBJ2-7; TRBD2 is a possible D gene (6 bases). The germline gives CDR1 SGHDT, CDR2 YYEEEE. CDR3 length: 18 residues. V was trimmed by 6 bases and J by 5 bases, leaving 30 bases between them. CDR3 amino acids: CASNPRQAGYMRPDEQYF. CDR3 DNA sequence: TGTGCCAGCAACCCCCGTCAGGCGGGGTATATGCGGCCCGACGAGCAGTACTTC.

The chain is built from TRBV5-1 and TRBJ2-7; no definite D call. The V and J ends lost 7 bases and 1 base respectively, with 12 bases between them. Germline assignment: CDR1 SGHRS and CDR2 YFSETQ. The CDR3 covers 13 residues. CDR3 in amino acids: CASRVETSYEQYF. As DNA, the CDR3 is TGCGCCAGCCGGGTCGAGACTTCCTACGAGCAGTACTTC.

This chain connects TRBV24-1 to TRBJ2-3; a weak D match, TRBD1 (7 bases). V was cut by 10 bases and J by 0 bases, with 19 bases left in between. Germline-derived CDR1 and CDR2 are KGHDR and SFDVKD. The length of the CDR3 is 16 residues. CDR3 in DNA: TGTGCCACGGCGGAGGGGGCTGCGAGCAGCACAGATACGCAGTATTTT. Protein: CATAEGAASSTDTQYF.

The chain recombines TRBV5-6 with TRBJ1-1; D perhaps matches TRBD1 (5 bases). Germline assignment: CDR1 SGHDT and CDR2 YYEEEE. The CDR3 has 14 residues. Trimming stripped 2 bases from V and 4 bases from J, with 12 bases between. As DNA, the CDR3 is TGTGCCAGCAGCTTAGGGTCAGGGCTCACTGAAGCTTTCTTT. It is translated as CASSLGSGLTEAFF. The full variable domain, rest sourced from reference TRBV5-6 and TRBJ1-1, is DAGVTQSPTHLIKTRGQQVTLRCSPKSGHDTVSWYQQALGQGPQFIFQYYEEEERQRGNFPDRFSGHQFPNYSSELNVNALLLGDSALYLCASSLGSGLTEAFFGQGTRLTVV.

This rearrangement joins TRBV4-1 to TRBJ2-7, with 7 bases fitting TRBD1. V gave up 1 base and J gave up 3 bases; unmatched junction bases: 6. The CDR3 sequence is 15 residues long. Germline V CDR1 and CDR2: MGHRA, YSYEKL. The CDR3: CASSQGQGGLYEQYF. DNA for the CDR3: TGCGCCAGCAGCCAAGGACAGGGTGGACTCTACGAGCAGTACTTC.

The chain combines TRBV5-1 with TRBJ2-5, with TRBD2 identical over 12 bases. Germline CDR1 reads SGHRS; CDR2 reads YFSETQ. The CDR3 runs to 19 residues. Trimming removed 3 bases from V and 4 bases from J; junction bases left unmatched: 16. CDR3 protein: CASSSLTGTSGFGGETQYF. CDR3 DNA sequence: TGCGCCAGCAGCTCATTAACCGGGACTAGCGGGTTTGGTGGAGAGACCCAGTACTTC.

This chain links TRBV7-8 with TRBJ2-2; D is uncertain. Germline V CDR1 and CDR2: SGHVS, FQNEAQ. The CDR3 has 13 amino acids. The V end was cut by 1 base, the J end by 4 bases, with 4 bases between. The CDR3 spells CASSLGGTGELFF. CDR3 nucleotides: TGTGCCAGCAGCTTAGGCGGCACCGGGGAGCTGTTTTTT.

As concerns this clone: Other DNA sequences of this sample code for an identical CDR3. The J gene is TRBJ2-7, the V gene TRBV5-1, with 10 bases aligning to TRBD1. J lost 3 bases, V lost 4 bases, and 4 bases had no gene match. The CDR3 sequence is 14 residues long. Germline V gene lookup returns CDR1 SGHRS and CDR2 YFSETQ. CDR3 coding DNA: TGCGCCAGCAGCCCCGGGACAGGGGTCTACGAGCAGTACTTC. Translated, it gives CASSPGTGVYEQYF.

V gene TRBV4-1 combines with J gene TRBJ2-3, with a tentative D call TRBD1 (6 bases). This CDR3 comprises 16 residues. V was shortened by 1 base and J by 5 bases, with 16 bases between the two germline ends. Germline values: CDR1 MGHRA, CDR2 YSYEKL. The CDR3 loop reads CASSQVVLQGKDTQYF. In DNA form, the CDR3 reads TGCGCCAGCAGCCAAGTAGTCCTGCAGGGGAAAGATACGCAGTATTTT.

The chain recombines TRBV18 with TRBJ1-1, with D perhaps matching TRBD1 (6 bases). CDR3 length: 15 amino acids. Trimming removed 3 bases at V and 1 base at J, with 12 bases between. Germline V gene data show CDR1 as KGHSH and CDR2 as LQKENI. In DNA form, the CDR3 reads TGTGCCAGCTCACCTGACAGGCGACAGAACACTGAAGCTTTCTTT. It encodes CASSPDRRQNTEAFF.

The chain links TRBV6-5 to TRBJ2-1; D might be TRBD2 (6 bases). V was shortened by 6 bases and J by 6 bases, with 15 bases between the two germline ends. The CDR3 consists of 14 residues. The germline CDR1 and CDR2 sequences are MNHEY and SVGAGI. The CDR3 coding sequence is TGTGCCAGCAGCCAACAGTTGGGGGGCAATGAGCAGTTCTTC. Its translation: CASSQQLGGNEQFF.

V gene TRBV2 combines with J gene TRBJ1-4, with 10 bases aligning to TRBD1. The J segment lost 4 bases and the V segment lost 6 bases, leaving 2 bases of the junction unmatched. CDR3 length: 14 residues. Germline loops: CDR1 SNHLY, CDR2 FYNNEI. The CDR3 bases are TGTGCCAGCAGATGGGACAGGGGTAATGAAAAACTGTTTTTT. Translation gives CASRWDRGNEKLFF.

The chain links TRBV10-3 to TRBJ2-7; TRBD2 agrees at 7 bases. V gave up 6 bases and J gave up 0 bases; unmatched junction bases: 17. This CDR3 is 18 amino acids long. Germline lookup yields CDR1 ENHRY and CDR2 SYGVKD. The CDR3 protein is CAISEPGGGRKISYEQYF. CDR3 sequence (DNA): TGTGCCATCAGCGAACCCGGGGGAGGGAGGAAAATCTCCTACGAGCAGTACTTC.

The chain joins TRBV9 to TRBJ2-7; D possibly corresponds to TRBD2 (6 bases). The V end lost 3 bases, the J end lost 0 bases, and 13 bases lay between the germline ends. This CDR3 contains 15 residues. Germline V gene lookup returns CDR1 SGDLS and CDR2 YYNGEE. This CDR3 reads CASSANAGSSYEQYF. CDR3 coding DNA: TGTGCCAGCAGCGCAAACGCGGGAAGCTCCTACGAGCAGTACTTC.

Remarks on this clone: In the same sample, other DNA sequences code for this CDR3. DNA for the CDR3: TGTGCCAGCAGTCTTACAGGGGCGGGAGGCTACACCTTC. The encoded protein is CASSLTGAGGYTF. The chain is built from TRBV7-3 and TRBJ1-2; TRBD1 agrees at 7 bases. Germline values: CDR1 SGHTA, CDR2 FQGTGA. The V gene end was trimmed by 6 bases and the J gene end by 8 bases; junction bases not matched to a gene: 9. CDR3 length: 13 residues.

The CDR3 spells CATSDSTGGNEKLFF. The CDR3 bases are TGTGCCACCAGTGACTCGACAGGGGGAAACGAAAAACTGTTTTTT. The chain carries TRBV24-1 and TRBJ1-4; 9 bases fit TRBD1. J was trimmed by 8 bases and V by 4 bases; bases with no gene match: 7. From germline, CDR1 is KGHDR and CDR2 SFDVKD. CDR3 length: 15 residues.

The V gene is TRBV15, the J gene TRBJ1-5, with 8 bases that match TRBD1. Trimming took 3 bases from V and 2 from J; bases not matched to a gene: 6. The CDR3 loop spans 16 amino acids. CDR1 LNHNV and CDR2 YYDKDF come from the germline V gene (reference sequence). CDR3 in amino acids: CATSSGQGQGNQPQHF. CDR3 nucleotide sequence: TGTGCCACCAGCAGCGGACAGGGTCAGGGCAATCAGCCCCAGCATTTT.

This sequence joins TRBV19 and TRBJ2-3, with TRBD2 matching 10 bases. This CDR3 contains 15 residues. From germline, CDR1 is LNHDA and CDR2 SQIVND (reference sequence). V lost 5 bases to trimming and J lost 0 bases; unmatched junction nucleotides: 2. In nucleotides, the CDR3 is TGTGCCAGTAGTCTTAGCGGGGGGAGCACAGATACGCAGTATTTT. Protein product: CASSLSGGSTDTQYF.

V usage is TRBV6-1 and J usage is TRBJ2-7; D is uncertain. CDR3 length equals 12 residues. Between the trimmed V and J ends, which lost 3 bases and 3 bases, there was a span of 6 bases. CDR1 and CDR2 (germline): MNHNS, SASEGT. The CDR3 sequence is CASSEPYYEQYF. The DNA of the CDR3 is TGTGCCAGCAGTGAGCCCTACTACGAGCAGTACTTC.

The V gene is TRBV3-1 (or the pseudogene TRBV3-2), the J gene TRBJ2-1, with 10 bases matching TRBD2. CDR1 and CDR2 from the germline V gene are LGHDT and YNNKEL (reference sequence). CDR3 size: 21 residues. V was pared by 6 bases and J by 0 bases, with 20 bases of the junction left unmatched. The CDR3 coding sequence is TGTGCCAGCAGGGTTCGCCTGGGAGTAGCGGGGGGTAAAAGCTCCTACAATGAGCAGTTCTTC. It translates to CASRVRLGVAGGKSSYNEQFF.

The chain is built from TRBV5-3 and TRBJ1-5; D not resolved. TRBV5-3 is filed as an ORF, its function uncertain. The CDR3 runs 17 residues. With 3 bases removed from V and 0 bases from J, the gap between germline ends came to 16 bases. CDR3 amino acids: CARSWEVQADSNQPQHF. The CDR3 DNA reads TGTGCCAGAAGCTGGGAAGTCCAAGCGGATAGCAATCAGCCCCAGCATTTT.

The chain carries TRBV3-1 (or the pseudogene TRBV3-2) and TRBJ1-5; 8 bases map to TRBD1. Germline V gene data show CDR1 as LGHDT and CDR2 as YNNKEL (reference sequence). V lost 7 bases to trimming and J lost 3 bases; unmatched junction nucleotides: 8. This CDR3 region has 15 residues. The CDR3 region is CASTNRGNVNQPQHF. Written as DNA, the CDR3 is TGTGCCAGCACAAACAGGGGGAACGTCAATCAGCCCCAGCATTTT.

V and J are TRBV3-1 (or the pseudogene TRBV3-2) and TRBJ1-5, with D uncertain. Between the trimmed V and J ends, which lost 2 bases and 5 bases, there was a span of 16 bases. CDR3 size: 16 residues. Germline assignment: CDR1 LGHDT and CDR2 YNNKEL (reference sequence). The CDR3: CASSQSSAGRDQPQHF. The CDR3 DNA sequence: TGTGCCAGCAGCCAATCCTCCGCTGGGAGGGATCAGCCCCAGCATTTT.

This clone is a singleton in its sample. Other nucleotide sequences from this sample produce the same CDR3. The J gene is TRBJ2-5, the V gene TRBV15; unclear D gene. The ends were cut back, 0 bases at V and 4 bases at J, with 6 bases in the middle. This CDR3 spans 13 amino acids. From germline, CDR1 is LNHNV and CDR2 YYDKDF (reference sequence). The CDR3: CATSRDPRETQYF. The CDR3 coding sequence is TGTGCCACCAGCAGAGACCCCCGAGAGACCCAGTACTTC.

The V and J genes are TRBV12-5 and TRBJ1-2; TRBD1 matches at 10 bases. V shed 2 bases and J 7 bases; nucleotides not matched to a gene: 19. Germline V gives CDR1 LGHNT, CDR2 FRNRAP. The length of the CDR3 is 19 residues. The CDR3 protein is CASGLFPSPRTGGPGGYTF. The DNA for the CDR3 is TGTGCTAGTGGTTTGTTCCCCTCACCGAGGACAGGGGGTCCCGGTGGCTACACCTTC.

Regarding this clone: The sample contains more than one DNA sequence encoding this CDR3. The chain recombines TRBV6-1 with TRBJ1-3; D gene unclear. V was cut by 2 bases and J by 0 bases, with 8 bases left in between. The CDR3 is 15 residues long. The germline gives CDR1 MNHNS, CDR2 SASEGT. The CDR3 is CASSENTNSGNTIYF. DNA of the CDR3: TGTGCCAGCAGTGAAAATACTAACTCTGGAAACACCATATATTTT.

V usage is TRBV27 and J usage is TRBJ1-1; D remains ambiguous. Trimming cost V 0 bases and J 3 bases, with 5 bases left between them. Germline V CDR1 and CDR2: MNHEY, SMNVEV (reference sequence). The CDR3 extends over 13 amino acids. The CDR3 loop reads CASSLSRYTEAFF. The CDR3 DNA sequence: TGTGCCAGCAGTTTATCCAGGTACACTGAAGCTTTCTTT.

This clone is a singleton in its sample. The J gene is TRBJ1-5, the V gene TRBV15; D possibly corresponds to TRBD1 (6 bases). There are 15 residues in the CDR3. V was clipped by 0 bases and J by 6 bases, with 12 bases between them. CDR1 LNHNV and CDR2 YYDKDF come from the germline V gene (reference sequence). The CDR3 loop reads CATSRDRGGSQPQHF. CDR3 DNA: TGTGCCACCAGCAGAGATAGGGGGGGCAGTCAGCCCCAGCATTTT.

The chain couples TRBV5-1 to TRBJ2-3; 8 bases map to TRBD2. V was clipped by 3 bases and J by 4 bases; unmatched bases: 4. CDR1 and CDR2 from the germline V gene are SGHRS and YFSETQ. CDR3 length equals 14 residues. CDR3 sequence reads: CASSSSSGADTQYF. In DNA, the CDR3 is TGCGCCAGCAGCTCAAGTAGCGGGGCAGATACGCAGTATTTT.

V is TRBV5-5 and J is TRBJ1-3, with 8 bases lining up with TRBD1. The germline gives CDR1 SGHKS, CDR2 YYEKEE (reference sequence). CDR3 length: 15 amino acids. V lost 0 bases to trimming and J lost 4 bases; unmatched junction nucleotides: 3. This chain's CDR3 is CASSLARTGGNTIYF. In nucleotides, the CDR3 is TGTGCCAGCAGCTTGGCTCGGACAGGGGGAAACACCATATATTTT. The entire variable domain, with the rest obtained from reference TRBV5-5 and TRBJ1-3, is as follows: DAGVTQSPTHLIKTRGQQVTLRCSPISGHKSVSWYQQVLGQGPQFIFQYYEKEERGRGNFPDRFSARQFPNYSSELNVNALLLGDSALYLCASSLARTGGNTIYFGEGSWLTVV.